This T cell receptor beta chain was captured in a study of blood T cell repertoires in COVID-19. Across the whole study: Acute-phase and convalescent COVID-19 samples originated in the United States, Italy and Spain.

Germline values: CDR1 MDHEN, CDR2 SYDVKM. Trimming stripped 3 bases from V and 0 bases from J, with 9 bases between. The length of the CDR3 is 15 residues. Per the original methods: Amplified reference gene primers provided the basis for estimating nucleated cell counts. Sequencing was performed with immunoSEQ multiplex PCR; in TCRdb, only in-frame clones are kept and a portion is missing. The V and J calls and clone size come from that table; D and trimming were worked out from the DNA. This table has some 200,000 clones, about 84% appearing once. The clonotype comes from a human donor in a cohort sampled during active COVID-19. This chain uses TRBV28 with TRBJ2-1, with D perhaps TRBD2 (6 bases). Sequenced material: peripheral blood. The CDR3 DNA follows: TGTGCCAGCAGTTTTAGCGGAAGCTCCTACAATGAGCAGTTCTTC. Its protein product is CASSFSGSSYNEQFF.